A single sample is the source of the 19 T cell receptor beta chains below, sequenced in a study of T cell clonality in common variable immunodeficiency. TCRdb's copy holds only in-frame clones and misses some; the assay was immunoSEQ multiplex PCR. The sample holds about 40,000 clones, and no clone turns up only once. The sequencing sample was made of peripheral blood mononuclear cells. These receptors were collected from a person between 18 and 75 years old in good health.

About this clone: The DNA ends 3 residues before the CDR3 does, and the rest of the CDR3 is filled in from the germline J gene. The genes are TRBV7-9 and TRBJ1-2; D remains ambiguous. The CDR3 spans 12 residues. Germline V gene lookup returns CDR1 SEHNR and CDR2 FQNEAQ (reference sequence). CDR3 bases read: TGTGCCAGCAGCGACATCACAGATACC. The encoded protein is CASSDITDT. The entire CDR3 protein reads CASSDITDTYTF.

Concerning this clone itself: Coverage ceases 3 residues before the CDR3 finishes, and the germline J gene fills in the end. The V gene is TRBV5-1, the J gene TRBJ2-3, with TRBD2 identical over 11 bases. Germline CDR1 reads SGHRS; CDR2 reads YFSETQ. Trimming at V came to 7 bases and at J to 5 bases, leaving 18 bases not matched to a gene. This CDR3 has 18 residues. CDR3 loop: CASAPGPIAGGSIDTQYF. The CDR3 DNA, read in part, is TGCGCCAGCGCCCCCGGGCCTATAGCGGGAGGGTCGATAGATACG.

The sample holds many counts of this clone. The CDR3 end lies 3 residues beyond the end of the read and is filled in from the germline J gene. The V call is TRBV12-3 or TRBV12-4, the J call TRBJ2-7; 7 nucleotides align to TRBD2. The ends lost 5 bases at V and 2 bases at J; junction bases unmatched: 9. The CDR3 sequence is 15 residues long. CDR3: CASSRGGQLTYEQYF. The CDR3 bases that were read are TGTGCCAGCAGTCGCGGGGGTCAGCTAACCTACGAG.

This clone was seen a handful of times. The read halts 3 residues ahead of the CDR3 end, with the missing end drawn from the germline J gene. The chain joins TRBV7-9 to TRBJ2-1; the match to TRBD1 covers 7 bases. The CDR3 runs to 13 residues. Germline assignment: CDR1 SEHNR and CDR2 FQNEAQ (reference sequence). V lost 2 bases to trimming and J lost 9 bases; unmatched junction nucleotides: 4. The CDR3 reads CASSLSQGTEQFF. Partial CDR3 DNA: TGTGCCAGCAGCTTATCACAGGGGACTGAG.

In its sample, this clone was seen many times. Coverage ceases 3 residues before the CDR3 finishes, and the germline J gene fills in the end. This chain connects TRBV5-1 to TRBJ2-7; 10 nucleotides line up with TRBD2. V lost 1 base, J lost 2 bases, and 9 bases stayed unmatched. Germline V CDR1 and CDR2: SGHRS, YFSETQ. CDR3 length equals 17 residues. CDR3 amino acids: CASSLRVVTSGAYEQYF. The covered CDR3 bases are TGCGCCAGCAGCTTGCGCGTGGTAACTAGCGGGGCCTACGAG.

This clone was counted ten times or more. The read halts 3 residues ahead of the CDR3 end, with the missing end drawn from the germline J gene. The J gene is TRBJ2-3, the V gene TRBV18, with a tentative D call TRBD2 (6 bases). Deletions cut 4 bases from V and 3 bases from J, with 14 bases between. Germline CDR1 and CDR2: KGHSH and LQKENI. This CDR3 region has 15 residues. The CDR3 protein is CASSLMLAGTDTQYF. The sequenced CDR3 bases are TGTGCCAGCTCACTTATGCTGGCGGGGACAGATACG.

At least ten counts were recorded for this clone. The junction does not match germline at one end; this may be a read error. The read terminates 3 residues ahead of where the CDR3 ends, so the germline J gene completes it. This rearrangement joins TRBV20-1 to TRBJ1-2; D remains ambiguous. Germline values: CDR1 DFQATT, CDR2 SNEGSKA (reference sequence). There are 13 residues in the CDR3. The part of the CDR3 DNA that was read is TGCAGTGCTAGTGGTATTTCTAACTATGGG. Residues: CSASGISNYG. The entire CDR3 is CSASGISNYGYTF.

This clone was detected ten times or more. Here the CDR3 reads CATRGSNTEAFF. The part of the CDR3 DNA that was read is TGCGCCACCCGGGGATCTAACACTGAA. V usage is TRBV5-1 and J usage is TRBJ1-1; no clear D. Read coverage stops 3 residues before the CDR3 terminus; the germline J gene supplies the remainder. Germline V lookup: CDR1 SGHRS, CDR2 YFSETQ. Trimming pared 9 bases from V and 2 bases from J, leaving 11 bases between. The CDR3 has 12 residues.

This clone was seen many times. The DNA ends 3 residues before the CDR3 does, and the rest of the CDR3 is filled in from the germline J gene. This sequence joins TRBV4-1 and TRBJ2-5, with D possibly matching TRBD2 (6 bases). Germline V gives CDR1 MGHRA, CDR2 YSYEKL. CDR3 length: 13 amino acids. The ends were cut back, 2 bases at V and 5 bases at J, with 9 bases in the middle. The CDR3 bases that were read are TGCGCCAGCAGCCAACCCCGGGGGGAGACC. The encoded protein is CASSQPRGET. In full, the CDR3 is CASSQPRGETQYF.

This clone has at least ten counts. CDR3 bases read: TGTGCCAGCAGCTTATCATCTAGCTCTGGAAACACC. This sequence encodes CASSLSSSSGNT. The entire CDR3 reads CASSLSSSSGNTIYF. The rearrangement uses TRBV11-2 and TRBJ1-3; no definite D call. Read sequence stops 3 residues before the CDR3 end, and the germline J gene provides the missing end. Per the germline V gene, CDR1 is SGHAT and CDR2 is FQNNGV. Trimming removed 2 bases from V and 0 bases from J, with 8 bases in between. This CDR3 is 15 amino acids long.

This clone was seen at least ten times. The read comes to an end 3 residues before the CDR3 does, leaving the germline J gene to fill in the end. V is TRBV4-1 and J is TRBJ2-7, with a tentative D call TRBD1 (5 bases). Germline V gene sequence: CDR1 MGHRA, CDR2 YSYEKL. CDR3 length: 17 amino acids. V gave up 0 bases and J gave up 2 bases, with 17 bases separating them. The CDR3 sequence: CASSQDETGILPYEQYF. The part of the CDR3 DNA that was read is TGCGCCAGCAGCCAAGATGAAACAGGCATCCTACCCTACGAG.

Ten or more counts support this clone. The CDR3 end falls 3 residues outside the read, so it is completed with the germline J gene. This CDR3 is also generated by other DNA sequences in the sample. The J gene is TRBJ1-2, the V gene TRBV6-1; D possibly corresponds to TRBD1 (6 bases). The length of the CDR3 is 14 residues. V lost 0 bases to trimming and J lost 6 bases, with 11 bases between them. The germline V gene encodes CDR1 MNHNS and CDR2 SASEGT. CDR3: CASSEAAGGNGYTF. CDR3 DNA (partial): TGTGCCAGCAGTGAAGCGGCGGGGGGCAATGGC.

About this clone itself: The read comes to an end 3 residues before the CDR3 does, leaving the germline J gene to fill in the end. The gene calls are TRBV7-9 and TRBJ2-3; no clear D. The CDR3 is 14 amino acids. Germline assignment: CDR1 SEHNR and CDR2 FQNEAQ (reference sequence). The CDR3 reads CASSLAGFDQPQYF. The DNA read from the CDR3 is TGTGCCAGCAGCTTAGCAGGGTTCGATCAGCCG. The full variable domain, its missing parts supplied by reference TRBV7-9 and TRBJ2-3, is DTGVSQNPRHKITKRGQNVTFRCDPISEHNRLYWYRQTLGQGPEFLTYFQNEAQLEKSRLLSDRFSAERPKGSFSTLEIQRTEQGDSAMYLCASSLAGFDQPQYFGPGTRLTVL.

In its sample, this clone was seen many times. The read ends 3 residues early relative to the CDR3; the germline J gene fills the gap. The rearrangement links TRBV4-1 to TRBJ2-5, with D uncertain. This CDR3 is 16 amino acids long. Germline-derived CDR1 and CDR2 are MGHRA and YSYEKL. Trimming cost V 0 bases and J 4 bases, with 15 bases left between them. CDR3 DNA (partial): TGCGCCAGCAGCCAAGAATCGGTCAAAAGCGTAGAGACC. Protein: CASSQESVKSVET. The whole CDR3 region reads CASSQESVKSVETQYF.

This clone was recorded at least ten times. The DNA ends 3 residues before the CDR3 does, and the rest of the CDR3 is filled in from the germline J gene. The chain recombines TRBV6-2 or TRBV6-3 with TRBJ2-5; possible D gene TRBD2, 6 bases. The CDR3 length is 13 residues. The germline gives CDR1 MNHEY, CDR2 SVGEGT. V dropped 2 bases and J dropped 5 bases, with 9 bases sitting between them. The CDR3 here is CASSYGGLETQYF. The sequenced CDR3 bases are TGTGCCAGCAGTTACGGGGGGTTGGAGACC.

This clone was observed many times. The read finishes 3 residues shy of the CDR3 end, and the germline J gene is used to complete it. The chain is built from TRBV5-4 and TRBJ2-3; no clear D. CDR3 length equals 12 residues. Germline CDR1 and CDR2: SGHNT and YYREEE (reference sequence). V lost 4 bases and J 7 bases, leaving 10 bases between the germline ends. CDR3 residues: CASSQENHTQYF. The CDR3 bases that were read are TGTGCCAGCAGCCAGGAAAATCATACG.

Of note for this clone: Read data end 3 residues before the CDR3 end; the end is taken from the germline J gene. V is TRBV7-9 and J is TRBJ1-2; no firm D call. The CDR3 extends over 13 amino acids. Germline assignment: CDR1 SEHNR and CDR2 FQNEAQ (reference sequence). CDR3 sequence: CASSLFLTDTYTF. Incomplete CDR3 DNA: TGTGCCAGCAGCTTATTCCTAACAGATACC. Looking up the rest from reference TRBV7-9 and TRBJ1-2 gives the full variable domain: DTGVSQNPRHKITKRGQNVTFRCDPISEHNRLYWYRQTLGQGPEFLTYFQNEAQLEKSRLLSDRFSAERPKGSFSTLEIQRTEQGDSAMYLCASSLFLTDTYTFGSGTRLTVV.

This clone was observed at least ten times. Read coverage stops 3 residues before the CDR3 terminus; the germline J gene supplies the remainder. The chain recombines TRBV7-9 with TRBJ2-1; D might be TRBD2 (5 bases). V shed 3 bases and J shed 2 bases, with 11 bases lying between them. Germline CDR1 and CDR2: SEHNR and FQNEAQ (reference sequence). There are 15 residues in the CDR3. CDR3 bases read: TGTGCCAGCAGCTTTCTTAGCGAGACCTACAATGAG. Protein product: CASSFLSETYNE. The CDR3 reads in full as CASSFLSETYNEQFF.

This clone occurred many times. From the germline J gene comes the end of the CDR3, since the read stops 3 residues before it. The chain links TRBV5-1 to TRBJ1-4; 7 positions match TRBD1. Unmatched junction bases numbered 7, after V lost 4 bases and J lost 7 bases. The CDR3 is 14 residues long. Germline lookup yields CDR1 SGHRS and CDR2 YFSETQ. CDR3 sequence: CASSTGQNVEKLFF. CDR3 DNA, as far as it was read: TGCGCCAGCAGCACGGGACAGAATGTTGAAAAA.